This TCR beta chain comes out of a study of vaccination and CD4 T cells after COVID-19. Trimming shortened V by 5 bases and J by 7 bases, and 24 bases separated the two germline ends. Germline values: CDR1 SGHTA, CDR2 FQGNSA. The CDR3 sequence is 17 residues long. Sequencing of the DNA from cultured CD4+ T cells was carried out with the Oncomine TCR Beta short-read assay. A single record per CDR3 protein comes from TCRdb applying MiXCR to the PCR reads. The data show fewer than 10,000 distinct CDR3 sequences, with 40% to 60% seen just once and 20% to 25% held by the top ten. Treatment specified: roughly ten-day PBMC culture with coronavirus spike peptide pools or control peptides (ViraFEST assay). A remark on this clonotype: Its antigen is unknown.

The sample comprised CD4+ T cells from blood, cultured in vitro. This sequence was found in a human donor who had recovered from COVID-19. The chain uses TRBV7-2 and TRBJ2-1; possibly TRBD2 for D (6 bases). The CDR3 is CASSPGLSRALGNEQFF. As DNA, the CDR3 is TGTGCCAGCAGCCCCGGACTATCAAGGGCACTAGGGAATGAGCAGTTCTTC.